The source of this TCR beta chain is a study of cytomegalovirus exposure and HLA in healthy donors. Overall study: Within an early data release were 80 million to 90 million unique TCRs drawn from HLA-typed donors.

CDR3 size: 14 residues. The germline CDR1 and CDR2 sequences are SSHAT and FNYEAQ (reference sequence). Trimming shortened V by 5 bases and J by 4 bases, and 14 bases separated the two germline ends. Comment on this clone: The antigen remains undetermined.

PCR employed 60 Vbeta and 13 Jbeta primers. Study processing details: A later analysis counted tens of millions of unique TCR beta chains, 10 million to 12 million shared. TCRdb's copy holds only in-frame clones and misses some; the assay was immunoSEQ multiplex PCR. That table is the source of V, J and clone size, and D and trimming were worked out from the DNA. The sample consists of about 130,000 clones, roughly 84% of them appearing once. Notes on the study in general: Association of a missense DCLRE1C variant with TCR beta V- and J-gene trimming was reported in a later analysis.

This sequence joins TRBV7-7 and TRBJ2-5; no firm D call. The clonotype was recovered from a woman aged 18-30 years in good health and CMV-seropositive. The sequenced sample was PBMCs. The CDR3: CASSLDNFRETQYF. CDR3 coding DNA: TGTGCCAGCAGCCTCGACAACTTCAGAGAGACCCAGTACTTC.